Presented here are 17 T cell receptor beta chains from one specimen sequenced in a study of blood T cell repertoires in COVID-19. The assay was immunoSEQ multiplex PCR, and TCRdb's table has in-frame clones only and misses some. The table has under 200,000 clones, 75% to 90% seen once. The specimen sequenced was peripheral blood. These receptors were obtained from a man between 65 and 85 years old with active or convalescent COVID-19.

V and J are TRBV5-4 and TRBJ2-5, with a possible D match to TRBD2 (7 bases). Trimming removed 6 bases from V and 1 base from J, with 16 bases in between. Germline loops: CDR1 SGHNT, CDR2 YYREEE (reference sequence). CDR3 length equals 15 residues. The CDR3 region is CASTRGAELQETQYF. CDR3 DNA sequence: TGTGCCAGCACCCGGGGGGCGGAGCTCCAAGAGACCCAGTACTTC.

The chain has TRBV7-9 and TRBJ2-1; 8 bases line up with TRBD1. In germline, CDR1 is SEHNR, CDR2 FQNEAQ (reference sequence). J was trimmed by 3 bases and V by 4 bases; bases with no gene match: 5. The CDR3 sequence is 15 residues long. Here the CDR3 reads CASSSDRVSYNEQFF. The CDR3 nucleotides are TGTGCCAGCAGCTCGGACAGGGTTAGCTACAATGAGCAGTTCTTC.

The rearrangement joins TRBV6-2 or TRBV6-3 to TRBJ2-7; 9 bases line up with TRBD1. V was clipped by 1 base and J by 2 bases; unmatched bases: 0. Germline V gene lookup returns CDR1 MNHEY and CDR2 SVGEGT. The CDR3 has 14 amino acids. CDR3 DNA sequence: TGTGCCAGCAGTTACTGGGACAGGGCCTACGAGCAGTACTTC. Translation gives CASSYWDRAYEQYF.

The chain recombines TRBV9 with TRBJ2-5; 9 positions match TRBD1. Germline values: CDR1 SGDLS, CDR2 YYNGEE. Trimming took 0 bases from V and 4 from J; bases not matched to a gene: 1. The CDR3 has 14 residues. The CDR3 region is CASSVGQGGETQYF. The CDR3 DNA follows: TGTGCCAGCAGCGTAGGACAGGGGGGAGAGACCCAGTACTTC.

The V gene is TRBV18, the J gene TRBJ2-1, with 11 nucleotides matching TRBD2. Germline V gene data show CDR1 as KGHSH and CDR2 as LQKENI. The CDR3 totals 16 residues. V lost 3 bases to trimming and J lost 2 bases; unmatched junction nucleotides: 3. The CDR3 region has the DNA TGTGCCAGCTCACCCACTAGCGGGAGAACCTACAATGAGCAGTTCTTC. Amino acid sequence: CASSPTSGRTYNEQFF. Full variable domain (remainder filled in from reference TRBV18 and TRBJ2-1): NAGVMQNPRHLVRRRGQEARLRCSPMKGHSHVYWYRQLPEEGLKFMVYLQKENIIDESGMPKERFSAEFPKEGPSILRIQQVVRGDSAAYFCASSPTSGRTYNEQFFGPGTRLTVL.

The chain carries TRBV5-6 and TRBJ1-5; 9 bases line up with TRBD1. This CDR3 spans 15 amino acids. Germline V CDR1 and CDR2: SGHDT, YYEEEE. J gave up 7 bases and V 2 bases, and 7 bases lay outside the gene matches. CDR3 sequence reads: CASSFGTGSGQPQHF. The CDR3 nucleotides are TGTGCCAGCAGCTTCGGGACAGGGTCGGGACAGCCCCAGCATTTT.

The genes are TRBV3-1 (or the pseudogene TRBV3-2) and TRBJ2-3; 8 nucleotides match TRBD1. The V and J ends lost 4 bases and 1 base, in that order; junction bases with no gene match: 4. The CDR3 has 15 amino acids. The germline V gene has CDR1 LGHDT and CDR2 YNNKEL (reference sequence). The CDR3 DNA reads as TGTGCCAGCAGCCCACCGACAGGGGGCACAGATACGCAGTATTTT. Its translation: CASSPPTGGTDTQYF.

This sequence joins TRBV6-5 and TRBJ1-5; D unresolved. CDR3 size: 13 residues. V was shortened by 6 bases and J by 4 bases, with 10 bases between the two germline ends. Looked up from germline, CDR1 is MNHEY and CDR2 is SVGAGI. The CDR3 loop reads CASSRPGNQPQHF. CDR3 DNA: TGTGCCAGCAGCCGACCAGGAAATCAGCCCCAGCATTTT.

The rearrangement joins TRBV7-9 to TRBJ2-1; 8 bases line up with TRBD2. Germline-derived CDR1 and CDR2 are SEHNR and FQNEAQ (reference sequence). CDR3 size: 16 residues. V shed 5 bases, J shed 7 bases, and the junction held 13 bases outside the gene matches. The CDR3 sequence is CASSPPFREGRNEQFF. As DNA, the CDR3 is TGTGCCAGCAGCCCACCTTTTCGGGAGGGCCGAAATGAGCAGTTCTTC.

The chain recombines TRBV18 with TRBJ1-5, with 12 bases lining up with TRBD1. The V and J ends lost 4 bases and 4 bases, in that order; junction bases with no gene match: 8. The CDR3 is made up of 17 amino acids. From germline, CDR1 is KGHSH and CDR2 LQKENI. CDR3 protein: CASSRGTGGGGNQPQHF. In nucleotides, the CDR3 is TGTGCCAGCTCACGTGGGACAGGGGGCGGTGGGAATCAGCCCCAGCATTTT.

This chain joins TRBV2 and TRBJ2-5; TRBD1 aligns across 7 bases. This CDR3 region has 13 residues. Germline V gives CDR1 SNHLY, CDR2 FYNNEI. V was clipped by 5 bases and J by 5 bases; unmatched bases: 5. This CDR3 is CASSLDRVETQYF. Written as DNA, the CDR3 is TGTGCCAGCAGTCTAGACAGGGTGGAGACCCAGTACTTC.

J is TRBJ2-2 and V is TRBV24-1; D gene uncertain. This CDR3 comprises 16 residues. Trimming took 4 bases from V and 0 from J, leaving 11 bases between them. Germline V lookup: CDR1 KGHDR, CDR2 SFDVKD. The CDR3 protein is CATSDPTNSNTGELFF. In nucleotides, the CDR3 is TGTGCCACCAGTGACCCCACGAACTCGAACACCGGGGAGCTGTTTTTT.

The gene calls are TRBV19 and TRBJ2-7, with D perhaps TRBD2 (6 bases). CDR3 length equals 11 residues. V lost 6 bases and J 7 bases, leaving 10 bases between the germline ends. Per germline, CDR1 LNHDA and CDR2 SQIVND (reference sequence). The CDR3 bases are TGTGCCAGTAGCCCGGGGGTGGAGCAGTACTTC. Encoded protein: CASSPGVEQYF.

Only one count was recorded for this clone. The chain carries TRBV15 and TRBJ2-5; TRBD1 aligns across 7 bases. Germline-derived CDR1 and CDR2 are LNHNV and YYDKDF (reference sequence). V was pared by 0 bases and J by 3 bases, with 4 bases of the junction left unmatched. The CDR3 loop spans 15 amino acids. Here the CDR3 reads CATSRDSGTEETQYF. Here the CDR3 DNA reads TGTGCCACCAGCAGAGATTCAGGGACAGAAGAGACCCAGTACTTC.

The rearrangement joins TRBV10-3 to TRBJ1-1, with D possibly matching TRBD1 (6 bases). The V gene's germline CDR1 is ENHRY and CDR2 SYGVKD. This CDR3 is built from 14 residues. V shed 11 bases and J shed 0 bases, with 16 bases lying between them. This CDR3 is CAHSGDRMNTEAFF. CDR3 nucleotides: TGTGCCCACTCAGGGGATAGGATGAACACTGAAGCTTTCTTT.

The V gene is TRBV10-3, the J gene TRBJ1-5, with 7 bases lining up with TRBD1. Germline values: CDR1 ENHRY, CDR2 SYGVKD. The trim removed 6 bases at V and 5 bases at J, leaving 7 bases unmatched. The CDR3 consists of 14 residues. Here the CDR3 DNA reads TGTGCCATCAGCGACGCAGGGGGTCATCAGCCCCAGCATTTT. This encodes CAISDAGGHQPQHF.

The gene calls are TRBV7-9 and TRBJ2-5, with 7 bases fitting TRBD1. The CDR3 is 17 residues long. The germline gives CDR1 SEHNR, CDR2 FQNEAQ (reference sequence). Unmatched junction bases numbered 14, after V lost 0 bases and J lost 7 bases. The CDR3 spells CASSLALQGRTPGTQYF. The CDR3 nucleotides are TGTGCCAGCAGCTTAGCCTTACAGGGGCGGACCCCCGGGACCCAGTACTTC. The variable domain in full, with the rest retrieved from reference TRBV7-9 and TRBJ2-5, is DTGVSQNPRHKITKRGQNVTFRCDPISEHNRLYWYRQTLGQGPEFLTYFQNEAQLEKSRLLSDRFSAERPKGSFSTLEIQRTEQGDSAMYLCASSLALQGRTPGTQYFGPGTRLLVL.